This TCR beta chain was recovered during a study of T cell repertoires in cytomegalovirus infection (dated by TCRdb to the late 2010s). Regarding the research as a whole: Alongside well-studied HLA-B-restricted epitopes, the peptide stimulations were aimed at recently identified HLA-C-restricted CMV epitopes, whose presentation resists viral immunomodulation. Because public TCR beta signatures pointed to carriage of CMV infection together with the matching HLA type, the HLA type of each donor mattered for the analysis. The paper's findings and limits, for the study overall: In both this cohort and an independent roughly 350-donor cohort, the cumulative frequency of public TCR beta family members distinguished carriers of CMV infection plus the relevant HLA type. The ex vivo response was dominated by HLA-C-restricted CMV-specific TCR beta clonotypes, and the single most frequent clonotype in two of eight donors was supplied by these HLA-C-restricted clonotypes.

Interpreted using the paper, the treatment or condition label stands for: in vitro stimulation with specific CMV peptide epitopes to enrich CMV-specific T cells. Comments on this clonotype: No cognate antigen has been identified for it. Per-nucleotide qualities are absent, and no much larger clonotype sits a single base away.

For CDR1 and CDR2, the germline V gene lists MNHEY and SVGAGI. The germline ends are 9 bases apart after V is trimmed by 2 bases and J by 1 base. The CDR3, from cysteine to phenylalanine, totals 15 residues. Solely the CDR3 DNA is kept, with 45 bases framed from the first base. Sequenced on an Illumina HiSeq 1500. The raw public reads went through TCRdb reprocessing: fastp at Q25, MiXCR clone calling, in-frame beta chains kept. Every distinct CDR3 protein forms one entry, paired with its most common genes and DNA. The sample yields 900,000 to 950,000 distinct CDR3 sequences; approximately 32% were counted once. The top ten clones comprise roughly 13% of the sample.

This TCR was recovered from a human donor in good health (CMV status not recorded). Some clones in this sample may be carry-over from other donors' samples. The V gene is TRBV6-5 and the J gene is TRBJ2-1, with the D segment identity uncertain. This material consisted of cultured CD8+ T cells from PBMCs, taken from culture after CMV antigen stimulation. The CDR3 loop reads CASSYAQMSYNEQFF. The DNA sequence reads TGTGCCAGCAGTTACGCACAGATGTCCTACAATGAGCAGTTCTTC.